This TCR beta chain was recorded in a study of T cell clones after liver transplantation. Looking at the study overall: TCRbeta sequencing after a pre-transplant mixed lymphocyte reaction identified graft-donor-reactive clones, later tracked in post-transplant blood. Blood was drawn pre-transplant, before withdrawal, and after full or failed withdrawal.

Study-level results: Low donor cell numbers restricted donor-reactive repertoire measurement in a couple of subjects.

To note about this clone: Its antigen is undetermined.

The repertoire was sequenced with immunoSEQ multiplex PCR; TCRdb's copy has only in-frame clones and lacks some. Of 93,000 or so clones listed, roughly four fifths are singletons. The CDR3 covers 14 residues. Looked up from germline, CDR1 is SGHRS and CDR2 is YFSETQ. V was clipped by 0 bases and J by 4 bases, with 10 bases between them. The J gene is TRBJ2-5, the V gene TRBV5-1; tentatively, D is TRBD1 or TRBD2 (6 bases each). The specimen comprised CD4+ T cells from blood, sampled approximately 50 months after liver transplant. The receptor was isolated from a human patient who received a liver transplant. The graft donor may be the source of some T cells. CDR3 protein: CASSLAGGGETQYF. DNA of the CDR3: TGCGCCAGCAGCTTGGCCGGGGGCGGAGAGACCCAGTACTTC.